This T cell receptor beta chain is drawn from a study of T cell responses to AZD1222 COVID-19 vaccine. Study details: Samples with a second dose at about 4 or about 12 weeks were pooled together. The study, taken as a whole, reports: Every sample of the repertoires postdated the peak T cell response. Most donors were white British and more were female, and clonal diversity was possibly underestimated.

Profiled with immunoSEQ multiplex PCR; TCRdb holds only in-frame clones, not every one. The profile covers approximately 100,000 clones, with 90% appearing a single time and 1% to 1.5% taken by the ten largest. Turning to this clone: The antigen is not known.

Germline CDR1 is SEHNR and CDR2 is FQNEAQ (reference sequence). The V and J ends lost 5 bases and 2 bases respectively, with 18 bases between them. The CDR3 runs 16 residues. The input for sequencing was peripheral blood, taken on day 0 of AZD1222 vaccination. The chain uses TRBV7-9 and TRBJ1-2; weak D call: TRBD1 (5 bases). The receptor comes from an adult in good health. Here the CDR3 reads CASSQAAWGNNYGYTF. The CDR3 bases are TGTGCCAGCAGCCAGGCGGCTTGGGGGAACAACTATGGCTACACCTTC. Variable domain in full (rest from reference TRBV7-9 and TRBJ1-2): DTGVSQNPRHKITKRGQNVTFRCDPISEHNRLYWYRQTLGQGPEFLTYFQNEAQLEKSRLLSDRFSAERPKGSFSTLEIQRTEQGDSAMYLCASSQAAWGNNYGYTFGSGTRLTVV.